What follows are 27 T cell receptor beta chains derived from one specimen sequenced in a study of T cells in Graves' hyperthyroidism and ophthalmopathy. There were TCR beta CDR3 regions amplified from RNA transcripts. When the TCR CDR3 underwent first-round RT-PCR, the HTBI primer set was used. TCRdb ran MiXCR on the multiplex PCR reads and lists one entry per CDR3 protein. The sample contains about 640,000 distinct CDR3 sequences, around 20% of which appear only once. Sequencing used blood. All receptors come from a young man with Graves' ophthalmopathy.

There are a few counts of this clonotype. The CDR3 nucleotides read TGTGCCAGCAGCGAGGGACAGGCGAACACTGAAGCTTTCTTT. Its protein product is CASSEGQANTEAFF. The chain carries TRBV11-2 and TRBJ1-1, with 8 bases aligning to TRBD1. CDR1 and CDR2 from the germline V gene are SGHAT and FQNNGV. V shed 5 bases, J shed 1 base, and the junction held 3 bases outside the gene matches. The CDR3 extends over 14 amino acids.

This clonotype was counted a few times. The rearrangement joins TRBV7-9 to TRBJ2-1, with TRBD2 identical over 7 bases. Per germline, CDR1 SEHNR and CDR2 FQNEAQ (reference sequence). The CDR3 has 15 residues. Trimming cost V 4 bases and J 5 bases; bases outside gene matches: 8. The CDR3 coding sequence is TGTGCCAGCAGCTCACTAGCGCTCATGGACAATGAGCAGTTCTTC. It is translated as CASSSLALMDNEQFF.

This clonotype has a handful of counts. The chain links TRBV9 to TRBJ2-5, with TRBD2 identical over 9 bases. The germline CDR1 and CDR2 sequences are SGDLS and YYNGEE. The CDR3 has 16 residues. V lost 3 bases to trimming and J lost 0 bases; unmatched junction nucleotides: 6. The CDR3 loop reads CASSGGLATNQETQYF. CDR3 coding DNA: TGTGCCAGCAGCGGAGGACTAGCGACAAACCAAGAGACCCAGTACTTC.

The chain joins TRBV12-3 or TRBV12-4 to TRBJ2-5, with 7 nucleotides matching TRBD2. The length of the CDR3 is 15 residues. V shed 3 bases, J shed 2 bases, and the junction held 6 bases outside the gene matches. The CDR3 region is CASSFGGSVQETQYF. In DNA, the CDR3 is TGTGCCAGCAGTTTTGGCGGGAGCGTTCAAGAGACCCAGTACTTC.

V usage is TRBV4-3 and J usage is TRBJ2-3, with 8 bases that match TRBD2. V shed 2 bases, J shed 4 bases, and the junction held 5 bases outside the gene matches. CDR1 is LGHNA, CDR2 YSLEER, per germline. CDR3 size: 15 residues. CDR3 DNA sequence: TGCGCCAGCAGCCAACAGCGGGAGAGGTCAGATACGCAGTATTTT. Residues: CASSQQRERSDTQYF.

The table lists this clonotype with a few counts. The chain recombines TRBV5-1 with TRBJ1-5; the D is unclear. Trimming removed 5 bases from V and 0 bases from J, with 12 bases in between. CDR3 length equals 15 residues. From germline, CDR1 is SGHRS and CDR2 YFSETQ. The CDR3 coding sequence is TGCGCCAGCAGACAATATCCAGGTAGCAATCAGCCCCAGCATTTT. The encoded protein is CASRQYPGSNQPQHF.

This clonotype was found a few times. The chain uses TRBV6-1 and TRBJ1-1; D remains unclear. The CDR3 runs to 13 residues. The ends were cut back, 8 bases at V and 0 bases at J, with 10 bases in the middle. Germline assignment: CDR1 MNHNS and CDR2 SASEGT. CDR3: CASLKVMNTEAFF. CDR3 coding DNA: TGTGCCAGCTTAAAGGTAATGAACACTGAAGCTTTCTTT.

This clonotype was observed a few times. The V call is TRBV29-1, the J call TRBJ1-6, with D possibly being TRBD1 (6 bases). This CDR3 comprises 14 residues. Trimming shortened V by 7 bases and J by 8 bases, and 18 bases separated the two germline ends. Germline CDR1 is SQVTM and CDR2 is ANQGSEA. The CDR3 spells CSASPGQGYSPLHF. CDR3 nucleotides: TGCAGCGCATCACCGGGACAAGGATATTCACCCCTCCACTTT.

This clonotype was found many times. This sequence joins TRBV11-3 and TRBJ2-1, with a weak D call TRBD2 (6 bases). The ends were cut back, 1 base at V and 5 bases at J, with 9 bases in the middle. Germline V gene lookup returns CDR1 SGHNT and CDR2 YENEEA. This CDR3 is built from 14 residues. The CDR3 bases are TGTGCCAGCAGCTTAGTAGGACTACACAATGAGCAGTTCTTC. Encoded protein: CASSLVGLHNEQFF.

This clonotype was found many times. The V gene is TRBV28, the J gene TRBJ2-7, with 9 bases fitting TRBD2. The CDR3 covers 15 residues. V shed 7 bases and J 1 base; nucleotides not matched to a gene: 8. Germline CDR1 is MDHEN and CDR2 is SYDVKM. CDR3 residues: CASTVSGSRSYEQYF. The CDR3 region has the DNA TGTGCCAGCACTGTTAGCGGGAGTAGGTCCTACGAGCAGTACTTC.

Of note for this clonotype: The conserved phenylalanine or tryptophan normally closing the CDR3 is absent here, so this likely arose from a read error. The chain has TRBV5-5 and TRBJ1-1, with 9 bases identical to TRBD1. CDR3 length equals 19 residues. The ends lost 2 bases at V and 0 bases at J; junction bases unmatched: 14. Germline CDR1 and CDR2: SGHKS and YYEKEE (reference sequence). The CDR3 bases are TGTGCCAGCAGCTTCATTCCGTTCGGACAGGGGATTATGAACACTGAAGCTTTCTTG. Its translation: CASSFIPFGQGIMNTEAFL.

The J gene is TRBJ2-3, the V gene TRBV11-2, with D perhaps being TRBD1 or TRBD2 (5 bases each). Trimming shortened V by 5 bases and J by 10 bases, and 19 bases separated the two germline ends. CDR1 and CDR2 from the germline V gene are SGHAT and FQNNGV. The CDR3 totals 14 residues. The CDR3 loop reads CASSRWDAPEAQYF. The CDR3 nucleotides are TGTGCCAGCAGCAGGTGGGACGCCCCGGAGGCGCAGTATTTT. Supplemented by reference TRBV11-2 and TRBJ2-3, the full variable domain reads EAGVAQSPRYKIIEKRQSVAFWCNPISGHATLYWYQQILGQGPKLLIQFQNNGVVDDSQLPKDRFSAERLKGVDSTLKIQPAKLEDSAVYLCASSRWDAPEAQYFGPGTRLTVL.

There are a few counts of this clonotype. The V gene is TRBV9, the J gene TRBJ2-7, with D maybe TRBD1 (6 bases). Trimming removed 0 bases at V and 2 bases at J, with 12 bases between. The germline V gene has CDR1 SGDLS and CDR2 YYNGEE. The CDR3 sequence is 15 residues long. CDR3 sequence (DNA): TGTGCCAGCAGCGTAGCGTCAGGGGACGCCTACGAGCAGTACTTC. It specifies CASSVASGDAYEQYF.

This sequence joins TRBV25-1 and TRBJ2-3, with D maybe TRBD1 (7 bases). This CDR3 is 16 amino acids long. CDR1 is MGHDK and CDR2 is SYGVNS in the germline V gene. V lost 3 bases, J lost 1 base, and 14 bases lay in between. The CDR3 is CASSESGRGGTDTQYF. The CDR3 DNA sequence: TGTGCCAGCAGTGAGTCCGGCAGGGGGGGCACAGATACGCAGTATTTT.

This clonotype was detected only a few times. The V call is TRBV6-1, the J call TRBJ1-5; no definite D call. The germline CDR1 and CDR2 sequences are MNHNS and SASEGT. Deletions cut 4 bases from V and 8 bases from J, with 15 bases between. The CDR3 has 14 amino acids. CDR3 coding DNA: TGTGCCAGCAGTGTGGCGATAATACCGGAGCCCCAGCATTTT. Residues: CASSVAIIPEPQHF.

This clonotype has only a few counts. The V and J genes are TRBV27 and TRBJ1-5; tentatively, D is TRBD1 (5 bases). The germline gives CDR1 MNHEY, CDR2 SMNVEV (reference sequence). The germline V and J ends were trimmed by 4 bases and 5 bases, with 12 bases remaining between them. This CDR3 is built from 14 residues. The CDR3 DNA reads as TGTGCCAGCAGTTCCTTGGGGCCCCATCAGCCCCAGCATTTT. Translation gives CASSSLGPHQPQHF.

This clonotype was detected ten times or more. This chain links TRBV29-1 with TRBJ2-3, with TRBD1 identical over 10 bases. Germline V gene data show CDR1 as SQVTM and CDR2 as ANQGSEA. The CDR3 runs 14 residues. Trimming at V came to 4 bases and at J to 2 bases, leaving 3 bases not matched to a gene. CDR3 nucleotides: TGCAGCGTTGCGGACAGGGGGACCACAGATACGCAGTATTTT. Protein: CSVADRGTTDTQYF.

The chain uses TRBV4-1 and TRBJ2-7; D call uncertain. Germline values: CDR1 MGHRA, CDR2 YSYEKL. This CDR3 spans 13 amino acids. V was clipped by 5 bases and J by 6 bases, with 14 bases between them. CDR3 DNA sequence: TGCGCCAGCAGCAGGCTCGGGCTAAGCGAGCAGTACTTC. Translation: CASSRLGLSEQYF.

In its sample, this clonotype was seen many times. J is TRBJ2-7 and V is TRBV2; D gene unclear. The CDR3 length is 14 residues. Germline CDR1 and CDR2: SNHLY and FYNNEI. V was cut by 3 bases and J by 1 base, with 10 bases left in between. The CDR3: CASSDTPLSYEQYF. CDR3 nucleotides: TGTGCCAGCAGTGATACGCCTCTTTCCTACGAGCAGTACTTC.

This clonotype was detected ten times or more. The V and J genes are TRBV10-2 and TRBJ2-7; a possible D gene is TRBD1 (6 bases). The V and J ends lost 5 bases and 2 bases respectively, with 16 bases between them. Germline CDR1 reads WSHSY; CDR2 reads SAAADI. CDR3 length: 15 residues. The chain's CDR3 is CASSMGAVITYEQYF. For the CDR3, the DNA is TGCGCCAGCAGTATGGGGGCGGTGATCACCTACGAGCAGTACTTC.

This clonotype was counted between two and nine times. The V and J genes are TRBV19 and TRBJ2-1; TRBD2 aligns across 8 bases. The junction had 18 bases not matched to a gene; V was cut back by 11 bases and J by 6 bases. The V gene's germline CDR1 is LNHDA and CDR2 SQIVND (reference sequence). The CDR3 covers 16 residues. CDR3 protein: CASSSVGTRPFNEQFF. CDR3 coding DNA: TGTGCCTCCAGTAGTGTAGGGACTAGGCCCTTCAATGAGCAGTTCTTC. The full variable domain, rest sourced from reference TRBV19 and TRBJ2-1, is DGGITQSPKYLFRKEGQNVTLSCEQNLNHDAMYWYRQDPGQGLRLIYYSQIVNDFQKGDIAEGYSVSREKKESFPLTVTSAQKNPTAFYLCASSSVGTRPFNEQFFGPGTRLTVL.

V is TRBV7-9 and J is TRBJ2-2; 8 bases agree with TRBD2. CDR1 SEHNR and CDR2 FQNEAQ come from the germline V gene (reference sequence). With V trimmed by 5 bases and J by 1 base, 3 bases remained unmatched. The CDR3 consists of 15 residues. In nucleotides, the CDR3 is TGTGCCAGCAGCCGGACTAGCCAGAACACCGGGGAGCTGTTTTTT. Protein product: CASSRTSQNTGELFF.

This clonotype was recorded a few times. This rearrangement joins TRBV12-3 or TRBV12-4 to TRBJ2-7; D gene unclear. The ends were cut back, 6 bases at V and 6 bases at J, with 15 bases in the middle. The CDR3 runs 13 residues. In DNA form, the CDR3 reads TGTGCCAGCAGGGACGCTGATTTGAGCGAGCAGTACTTC. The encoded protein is CASRDADLSEQYF.

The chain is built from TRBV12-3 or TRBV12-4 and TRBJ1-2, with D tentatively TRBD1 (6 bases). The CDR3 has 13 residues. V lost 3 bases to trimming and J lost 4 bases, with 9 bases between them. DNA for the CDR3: TGTGCCAGCAGTTTCGTAGGGGGCTATGGCTACACCTTC. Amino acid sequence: CASSFVGGYGYTF.

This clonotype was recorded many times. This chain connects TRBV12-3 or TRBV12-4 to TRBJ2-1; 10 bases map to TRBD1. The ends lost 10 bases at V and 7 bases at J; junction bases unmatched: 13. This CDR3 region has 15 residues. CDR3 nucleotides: TGTGCCACCGGGTCCGGGACAGGGGTTGGGAATGAGCAGTTCTTC. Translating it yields CATGSGTGVGNEQFF.

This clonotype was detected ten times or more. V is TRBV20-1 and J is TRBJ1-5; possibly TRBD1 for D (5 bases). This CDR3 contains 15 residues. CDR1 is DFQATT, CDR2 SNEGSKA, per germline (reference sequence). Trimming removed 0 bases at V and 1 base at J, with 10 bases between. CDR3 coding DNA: TGCAGTGCTAGAGAAGAGGGGACGAGCAATCAGCCCCAGCATTTT. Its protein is CSAREEGTSNQPQHF.

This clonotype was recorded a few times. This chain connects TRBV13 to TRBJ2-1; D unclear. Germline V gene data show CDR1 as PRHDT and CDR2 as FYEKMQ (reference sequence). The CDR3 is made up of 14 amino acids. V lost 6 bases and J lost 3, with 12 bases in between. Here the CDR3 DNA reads TGTGCCAGCAGTTTCAAGTACGGCTACAATGAGCAGTTCTTC. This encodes CASSFKYGYNEQFF.